The 18 T cell receptor beta chains below were found in one sample sequenced in a study of CD8+CD57+ T cells in acquired aplastic anemia. Genomic DNA constituted the template upon which TCR beta VDJ and CDR3 profiling was performed. TCRdb reprocessed the reads with MiXCR, giving one entry per CDR3 protein. Among 200,000 or so distinct CDR3 sequences listed, over 60% were seen once. Sequencing was done on a sample of sorted CD4+, CD8+, or CD8+CD57+ T cells (not recorded which) from PBMCs. These receptor sequences come from a human donor with severe aplastic anemia or a healthy control (not recorded which).

The V and J genes are TRBV7-9 and TRBJ2-7; tentative D call: TRBD2 (5 bases). This CDR3 spans 14 amino acids. V was pared by 1 base and J by 3 bases, with 10 bases between. CDR1 is SEHNR and CDR2 is FQNEAQ in the germline V gene (reference sequence). The DNA for the CDR3 is TGTGCCAGCAGCTTAGGCTTCGGGGACTACGAGCAGTACTTC. It specifies CASSLGFGDYEQYF.

The V gene is TRBV5-8, the J gene TRBJ2-5, with D possibly being TRBD2 (5 bases). CDR3 length: 14 residues. Trimming took 7 bases from V and 10 from J, leaving 23 bases between them. CDR1 and CDR2 from the germline V gene are SGHTS and YDEGEE. In DNA form, the CDR3 reads TGTGCCAGCGTCCGGGATGGAGTACAGAGGGACCAGTACTTC. Its translation is CASVRDGVQRDQYF. Combining the CDR3 with reference TRBV5-8 and TRBJ2-5 gives the whole variable domain EAGVTQSPTHLIKTRGQQATLRCSPISGHTSVYWYQQALGLGLQFLLWYDEGEERNRGNFPPRFSGRQFPNYSSELNVNALELEDSALYLCASVRDGVQRDQYFGPGTRLLVL.

This clonotype was counted a few times. V usage is TRBV10-3 and J usage is TRBJ1-2; D gene uncertain. Trimming stripped 5 bases from V and 1 base from J, with 8 bases between. This CDR3 is built from 13 residues. Germline V CDR1 and CDR2: ENHRY, SYGVKD. The CDR3 DNA reads TGTGCCATCAGTCCGGAGGGTAACTATGGCTACACCTTC. This sequence encodes CAISPEGNYGYTF.

This clonotype was found a few times. The V gene is TRBV2, the J gene TRBJ2-7; D is undetermined. Germline lookup yields CDR1 SNHLY and CDR2 FYNNEI. CDR3 length: 15 amino acids. Trimming stripped 8 bases from V and 2 bases from J, with 19 bases between. The DNA for the CDR3 is TGTGCCAGCCGAATCCAGGTAGATCCTACCTACGAGCAGTACTTC. Translating gives CASRIQVDPTYEQYF.

The rearrangement links TRBV7-9 to TRBJ2-3, with no clear D. V was trimmed by 1 base and J by 4 bases, leaving 12 bases between them. CDR3 length equals 15 residues. Per germline, CDR1 SEHNR and CDR2 FQNEAQ (reference sequence). The CDR3 loop is CASSLGARVSDTQYF. The CDR3 DNA reads as TGTGCCAGCAGCTTAGGAGCGCGAGTATCAGATACGCAGTATTTT. The full variable domain, its missing parts supplied by reference TRBV7-9 and TRBJ2-3, is DTGVSQNPRHKITKRGQNVTFRCDPISEHNRLYWYRQTLGQGPEFLTYFQNEAQLEKSRLLSDRFSAERPKGSFSTLEIQRTEQGDSAMYLCASSLGARVSDTQYFGPGTRLTVL.

The gene calls are TRBV19 and TRBJ1-5; tentatively, D is TRBD1 (6 bases). CDR1 is LNHDA and CDR2 is SQIVND in the germline V gene (reference sequence). With 3 bases removed from V and 4 bases from J, the gap between germline ends came to 10 bases. There are 14 residues in the CDR3. The CDR3 sequence is CASSMLGANQPQHF. Written as DNA, the CDR3 is TGTGCCAGTAGTATGTTGGGGGCGAATCAGCCCCAGCATTTT.

The genes are TRBV20-1 and TRBJ2-7; D is undetermined. CDR1 and CDR2 (germline): DFQATT, SNEGSKA (reference sequence). The CDR3 totals 15 residues. Trimming took 3 bases from V and 2 from J, leaving 17 bases between them. CDR3 residues: CSASGGGSRTYEQYF. The CDR3 DNA is TGCAGTGCTAGTGGCGGTGGATCACGGACCTACGAGCAGTACTTC.

For the CDR3, the DNA is TGCGCCAGCAGAGTTAGCGATAGCTCCTACAATGAGCAGTTCTTC. It yields the protein CASRVSDSSYNEQFF. The genes are TRBV10-2 and TRBJ2-1; D is possibly TRBD2 (5 bases). Germline V gene lookup returns CDR1 WSHSY and CDR2 SAAADI. The CDR3 is 15 amino acids. V lost 6 bases and J 0 bases, leaving 12 bases between the germline ends.

The chain is built from TRBV14 and TRBJ1-2; 9 bases are shared with TRBD1. J lost 7 bases, V lost 4 bases, and 10 bases had no gene match. The CDR3 extends over 15 amino acids. Germline lookup yields CDR1 SGHDN and CDR2 FVKESK. The CDR3 spells CASSPFDRGKTGYTF. CDR3 coding DNA: TGTGCCAGCAGCCCTTTCGACAGGGGGAAGACTGGCTACACCTTC.

The chain recombines TRBV7-9 with TRBJ2-1; TRBD1 aligns across 9 bases. V shed 3 bases, J shed 10 bases, and the junction held 7 bases outside the gene matches. The germline gives CDR1 SEHNR, CDR2 FQNEAQ (reference sequence). The CDR3 is 14 residues long. The CDR3 protein is CASSLFGTGPEQFF. The CDR3 DNA reads as TGTGCCAGCAGCTTGTTCGGGACAGGGCCCGAGCAGTTCTTC.

V is TRBV5-1 and J is TRBJ1-6; TRBD1 agrees at 7 bases. Germline CDR1 is SGHRS and CDR2 is YFSETQ. V was pared by 3 bases and J by 3 bases, with 6 bases of the junction left unmatched. CDR3 length: 16 amino acids. This CDR3 is CASSYLTGIYNSPLHF. DNA of the CDR3: TGCGCCAGCAGCTACCTGACAGGGATCTATAATTCACCCCTCCACTTT.

The rearrangement links TRBV24-1 to TRBJ2-5; weak D call: TRBD1 (6 bases). The CDR3 extends over 13 amino acids. V was trimmed by 7 bases and J by 5 bases, leaving 13 bases between them. Per germline, CDR1 KGHDR and CDR2 SFDVKD. The chain's CDR3 is CATRNRDAETQYF. In nucleotides, the CDR3 is TGTGCCACCAGAAACAGGGATGCGGAGACCCAGTACTTC.

The rearrangement uses TRBV7-3 and TRBJ2-2, with a tentative D call TRBD1 (5 bases). The V end lost 4 bases, the J end lost 6 bases, and 6 bases lay between the germline ends. CDR1 is SGHTA, CDR2 FQGTGA, per germline. The CDR3 is made up of 12 amino acids. The CDR3 here is CASSSRAGELFF. CDR3 DNA sequence: TGTGCCAGCAGCTCCAGGGCCGGGGAGCTGTTTTTT.

This clonotype appeared many times. The chain combines TRBV4-3 with TRBJ2-3; 12 bases are a match to TRBD1. Trimming cost V 0 bases and J 4 bases; bases outside gene matches: 5. This CDR3 spans 17 amino acids. Germline V CDR1 and CDR2: LGHNA, YSLEER. The CDR3: CASSQDGDRGQADTQYF. The CDR3 DNA reads TGCGCCAGCAGCCAAGATGGGGACAGGGGGCAGGCAGATACGCAGTATTTT.

The rearrangement links TRBV24-1 to TRBJ2-7, with a tentative D call TRBD2 (7 bases). This CDR3 region has 13 residues. The germline CDR1 and CDR2 sequences are KGHDR and SFDVKD. Between the trimmed V and J ends, which lost 5 bases and 7 bases, there was a span of 14 bases. DNA of the CDR3: TGTGCCACCAGTGGAGGGGGGGCGAGGGAGCAGTACTTC. This sequence encodes CATSGGGAREQYF.

CDR3 DNA sequence: TGTGCCAGCAGCGTAGACGGAAGCTATGGCTACACCTTC. Its protein is CASSVDGSYGYTF. The chain combines TRBV9 with TRBJ1-2; D gene uncertain. Trimming stripped 0 bases from V and 4 bases from J, with 7 bases between. Germline V gene lookup returns CDR1 SGDLS and CDR2 YYNGEE. This CDR3 region has 13 residues.

The J gene is TRBJ2-2, the V gene TRBV7-8; a weak D match, TRBD1 (6 bases). The length of the CDR3 is 15 residues. The germline V gene has CDR1 SGHVS and CDR2 FQNEAQ. V dropped 4 bases and J dropped 5 bases, with 14 bases sitting between them. The CDR3 reads CASSSGQRSTGELFF. CDR3 nucleotides: TGTGCCAGCAGCTCGGGACAACGCTCGACCGGGGAGCTGTTTTTT.

V and J are TRBV5-6 and TRBJ1-2; D uncertain. The CDR3 sequence is 13 residues long. Trimming removed 4 bases from V and 0 bases from J, with 7 bases in between. Germline CDR1 SGHDT, CDR2 YYEEEE. The CDR3 protein is CASSQSSNYGYTF. The CDR3 bases are TGTGCCAGCAGCCAAAGCTCTAACTATGGCTACACCTTC.